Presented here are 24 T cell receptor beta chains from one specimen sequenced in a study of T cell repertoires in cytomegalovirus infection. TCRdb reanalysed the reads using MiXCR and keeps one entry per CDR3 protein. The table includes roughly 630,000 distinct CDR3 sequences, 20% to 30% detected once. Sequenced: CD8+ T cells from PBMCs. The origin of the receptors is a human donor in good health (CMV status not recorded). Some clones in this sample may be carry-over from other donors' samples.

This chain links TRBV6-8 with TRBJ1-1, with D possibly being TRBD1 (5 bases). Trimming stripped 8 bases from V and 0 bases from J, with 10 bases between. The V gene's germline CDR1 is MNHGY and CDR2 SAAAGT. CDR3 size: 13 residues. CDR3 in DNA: TGTGCCAGCGACCACAGGATGAACACTGAAGCTTTCTTT. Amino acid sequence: CASDHRMNTEAFF.

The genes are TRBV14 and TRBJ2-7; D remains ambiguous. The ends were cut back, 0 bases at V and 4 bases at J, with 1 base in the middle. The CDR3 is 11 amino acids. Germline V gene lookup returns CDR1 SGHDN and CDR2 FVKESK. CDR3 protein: CASSQEYEQYF. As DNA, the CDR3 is TGTGCCAGCAGCCAAGAATACGAGCAGTACTTC.

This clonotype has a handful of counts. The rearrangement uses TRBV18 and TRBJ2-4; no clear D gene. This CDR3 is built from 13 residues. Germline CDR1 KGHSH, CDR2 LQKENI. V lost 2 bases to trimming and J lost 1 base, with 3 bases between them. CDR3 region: CASSPGAKNIQYF. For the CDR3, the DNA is TGTGCCAGCTCACCAGGGGCCAAAAACATTCAGTACTTC.

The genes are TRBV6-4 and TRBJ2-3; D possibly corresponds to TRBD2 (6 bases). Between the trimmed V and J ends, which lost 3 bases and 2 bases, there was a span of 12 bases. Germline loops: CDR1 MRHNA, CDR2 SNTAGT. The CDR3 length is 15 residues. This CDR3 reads CASSEFGGNTDTQYF. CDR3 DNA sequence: TGTGCCAGCAGTGAGTTTGGGGGGAACACAGATACGCAGTATTTT.

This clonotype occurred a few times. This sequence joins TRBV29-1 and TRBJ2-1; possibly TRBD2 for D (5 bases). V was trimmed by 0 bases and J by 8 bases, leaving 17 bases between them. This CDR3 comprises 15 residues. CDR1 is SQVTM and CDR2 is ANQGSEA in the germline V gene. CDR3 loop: CSVEDQAVATDEQFF. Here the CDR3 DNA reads TGCAGCGTTGAAGATCAAGCGGTAGCCACAGATGAGCAGTTCTTC.

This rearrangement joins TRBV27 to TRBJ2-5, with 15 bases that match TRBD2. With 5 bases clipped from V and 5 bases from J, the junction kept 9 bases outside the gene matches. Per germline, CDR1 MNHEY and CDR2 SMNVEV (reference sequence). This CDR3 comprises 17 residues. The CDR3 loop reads CASSPGLAGGMQETQYF. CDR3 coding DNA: TGTGCCAGCAGTCCTGGACTAGCGGGGGGGATGCAGGAGACCCAGTACTTC.

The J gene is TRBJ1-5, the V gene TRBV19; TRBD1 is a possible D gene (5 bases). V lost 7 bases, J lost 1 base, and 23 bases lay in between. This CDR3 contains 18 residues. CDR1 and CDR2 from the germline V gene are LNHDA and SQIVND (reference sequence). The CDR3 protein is CASTYLTAEIGSNQPQHF. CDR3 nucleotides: TGTGCCAGTACCTACCTGACAGCCGAAATTGGGAGCAATCAGCCCCAGCATTTT.

CDR3 sequence reads: CASSPGGTAFF. The CDR3 DNA is TGTGCCAGCAGCCCGGGGGGGACGGCTTTCTTT. This chain uses TRBV5-8 with TRBJ1-1; weak D call: TRBD1 (5 bases). Between the trimmed V and J ends, which lost 4 bases and 11 bases, there was a span of 12 bases. The germline V gene encodes CDR1 SGHTS and CDR2 YDEGEE. The CDR3 extends over 11 amino acids.

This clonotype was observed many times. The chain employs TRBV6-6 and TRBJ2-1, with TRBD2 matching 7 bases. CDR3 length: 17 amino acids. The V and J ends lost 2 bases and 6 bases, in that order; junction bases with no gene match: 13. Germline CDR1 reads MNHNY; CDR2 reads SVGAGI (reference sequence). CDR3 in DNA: TGTGCCAGCAGTTACCGAGCGTCGGTGGCTAGCGGCAATGAGCAGTTCTTC. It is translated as CASSYRASVASGNEQFF.

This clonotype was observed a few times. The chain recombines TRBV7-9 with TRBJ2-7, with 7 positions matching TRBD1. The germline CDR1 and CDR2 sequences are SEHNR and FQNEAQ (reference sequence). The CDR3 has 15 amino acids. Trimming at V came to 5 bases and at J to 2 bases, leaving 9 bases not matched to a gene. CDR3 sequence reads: CASSGTPTGPYEQYV. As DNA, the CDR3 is TGTGCCAGCAGCGGCACCCCGACAGGGCCCTACGAGCAGTACGTC.

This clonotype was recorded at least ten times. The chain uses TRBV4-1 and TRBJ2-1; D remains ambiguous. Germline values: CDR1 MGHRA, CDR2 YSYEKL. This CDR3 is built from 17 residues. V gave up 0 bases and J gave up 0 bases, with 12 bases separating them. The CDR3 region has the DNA TGCGCCAGCAGCCAAGATTACTCAGGTAGCTCCTACAATGAGCAGTTCTTC. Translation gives CASSQDYSGSSYNEQFF.

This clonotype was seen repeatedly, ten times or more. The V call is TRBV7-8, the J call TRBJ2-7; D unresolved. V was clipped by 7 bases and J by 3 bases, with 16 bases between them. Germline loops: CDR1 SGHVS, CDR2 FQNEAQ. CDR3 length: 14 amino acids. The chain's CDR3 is CASIPYEGDYEQYF. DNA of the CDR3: TGTGCCAGCATCCCTTACGAAGGTGACTACGAGCAGTACTTC.

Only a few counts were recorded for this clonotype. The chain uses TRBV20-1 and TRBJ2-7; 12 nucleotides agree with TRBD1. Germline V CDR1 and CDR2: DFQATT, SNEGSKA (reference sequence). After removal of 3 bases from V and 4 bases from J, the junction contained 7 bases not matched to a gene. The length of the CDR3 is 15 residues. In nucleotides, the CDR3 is TGCAGTGCTAGGGCGGGACAGGGGGCTACTTACGAGCAGTACTTC. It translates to CSARAGQGATYEQYF.

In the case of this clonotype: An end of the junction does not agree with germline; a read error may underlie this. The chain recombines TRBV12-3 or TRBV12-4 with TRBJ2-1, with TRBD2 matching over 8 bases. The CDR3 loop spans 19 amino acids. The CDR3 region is CASSSTSPGAGASYNERFF. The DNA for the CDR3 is TGTGCCAGCAGTTCGACCTCCCCGGGAGCGGGGGCGTCCTACAATGAGCGGTTCTTC.

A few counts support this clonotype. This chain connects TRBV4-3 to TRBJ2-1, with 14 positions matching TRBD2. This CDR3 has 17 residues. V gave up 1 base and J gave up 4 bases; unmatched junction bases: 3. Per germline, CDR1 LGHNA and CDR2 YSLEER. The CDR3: CASSQAGLAGGYNEQFF. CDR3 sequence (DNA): TGCGCCAGCAGCCAAGCAGGACTAGCGGGGGGATACAATGAGCAGTTCTTC.

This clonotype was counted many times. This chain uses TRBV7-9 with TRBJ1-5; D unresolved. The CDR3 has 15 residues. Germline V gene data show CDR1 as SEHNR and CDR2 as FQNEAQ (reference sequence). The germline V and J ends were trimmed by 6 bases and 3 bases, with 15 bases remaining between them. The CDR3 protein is CASSYASEANQPQHF. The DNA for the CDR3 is TGTGCCAGCAGTTACGCCTCGGAGGCCAATCAGCCCCAGCATTTT.

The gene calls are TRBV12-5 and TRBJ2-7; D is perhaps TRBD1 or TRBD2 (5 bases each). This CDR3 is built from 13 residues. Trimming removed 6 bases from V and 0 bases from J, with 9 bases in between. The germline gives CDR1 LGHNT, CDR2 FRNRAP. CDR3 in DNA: TGTGCTAGTGGCTCCGGGGCCTCCTACGAGCAGTACTTC. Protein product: CASGSGASYEQYF.

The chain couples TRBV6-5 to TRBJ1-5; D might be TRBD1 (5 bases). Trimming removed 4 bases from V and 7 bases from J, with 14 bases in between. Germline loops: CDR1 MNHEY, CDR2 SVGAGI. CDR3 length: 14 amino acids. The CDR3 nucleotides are TGTGCCAGCAGTTTACTGGGGACCAGGCAGCCCCAGCATTTT. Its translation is CASSLLGTRQPQHF.

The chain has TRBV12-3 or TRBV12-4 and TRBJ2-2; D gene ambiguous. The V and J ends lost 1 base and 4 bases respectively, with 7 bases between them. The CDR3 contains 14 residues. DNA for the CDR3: TGTGCCAGCAGTTTAGTAGGGTTCACCGGGGAGCTGTTTTTT. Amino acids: CASSLVGFTGELFF.

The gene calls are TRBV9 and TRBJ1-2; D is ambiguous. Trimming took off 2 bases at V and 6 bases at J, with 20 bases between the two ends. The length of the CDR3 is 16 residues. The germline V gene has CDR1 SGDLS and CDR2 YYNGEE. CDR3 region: CASSVHATATQDGYTF. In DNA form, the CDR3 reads TGTGCCAGCAGCGTTCACGCAACGGCTACGCAGGATGGCTACACCTTC.

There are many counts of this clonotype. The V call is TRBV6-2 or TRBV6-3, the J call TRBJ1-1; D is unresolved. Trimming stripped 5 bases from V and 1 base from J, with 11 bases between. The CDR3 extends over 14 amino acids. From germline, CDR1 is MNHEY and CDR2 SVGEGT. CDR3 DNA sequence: TGTGCCAGCAGTCCCCAGCCATGGAACACTGAAGCTTTCTTT. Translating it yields CASSPQPWNTEAFF.

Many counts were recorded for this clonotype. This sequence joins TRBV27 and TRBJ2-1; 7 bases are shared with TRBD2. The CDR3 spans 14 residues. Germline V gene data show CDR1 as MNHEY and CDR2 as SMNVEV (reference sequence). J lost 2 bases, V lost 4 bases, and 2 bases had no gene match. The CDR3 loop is CASSSSGPYNEQFF. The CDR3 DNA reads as TGTGCCAGCAGTTCTAGCGGCCCCTACAATGAGCAGTTCTTC.

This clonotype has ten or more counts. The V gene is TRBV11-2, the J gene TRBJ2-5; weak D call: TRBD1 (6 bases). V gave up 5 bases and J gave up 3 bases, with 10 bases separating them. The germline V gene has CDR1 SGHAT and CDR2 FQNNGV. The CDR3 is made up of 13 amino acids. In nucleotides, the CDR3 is TGTGCCAGCAGCGGACAGCGGAAAGAGACCCAGTACTTC. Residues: CASSGQRKETQYF. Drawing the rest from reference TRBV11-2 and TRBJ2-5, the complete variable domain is EAGVAQSPRYKIIEKRQSVAFWCNPISGHATLYWYQQILGQGPKLLIQFQNNGVVDDSQLPKDRFSAERLKGVDSTLKIQPAKLEDSAVYLCASSGQRKETQYFGPGTRLLVL.

This CDR3 is CSAWTGGAFDEQFF. In DNA, the CDR3 is TGCAGTGCGTGGACAGGGGGCGCTTTCGATGAGCAGTTCTTC. The chain carries TRBV20-1 and TRBJ2-1, with 11 nucleotides matching TRBD1. The CDR3 length is 14 residues. Germline loops: CDR1 DFQATT, CDR2 SNEGSKA (reference sequence). V trimming: 6 bases; J trimming: 8 bases; junction bases outside the gene matches: 9.